The sample holds a few counts of the clone carrying this T cell receptor (beta chain). This specimen belongs to a study of T cell changes during pregnancy in multiple sclerosis. Sequencing was performed with immunoSEQ multiplex PCR; in TCRdb, only in-frame clones are kept and a portion is missing. The sample has 70,000 to 95,000 clones, 85% to 95% seen once. Germline lookup yields CDR1 MDHEN and CDR2 SYDVKM. J was trimmed by 7 bases and V by 4 bases; bases with no gene match: 13. This CDR3 is built from 17 residues. The chain employs TRBV28 and TRBJ2-7, with 13 bases aligning to TRBD2. The material sequenced was CD4+ T cells from peripheral blood mononuclear cells, taken in the second trimester of pregnancy. The TCR originated in a female donor with multiple sclerosis, enrolled in a pregnancy study. CDR3 sequence (DNA): TGTGCCAGCAGTTCAATAGTCTTAGGGACTAGCGGGGATGAGCAGTACTTC. Translating gives CASSSIVLGTSGDEQYF.